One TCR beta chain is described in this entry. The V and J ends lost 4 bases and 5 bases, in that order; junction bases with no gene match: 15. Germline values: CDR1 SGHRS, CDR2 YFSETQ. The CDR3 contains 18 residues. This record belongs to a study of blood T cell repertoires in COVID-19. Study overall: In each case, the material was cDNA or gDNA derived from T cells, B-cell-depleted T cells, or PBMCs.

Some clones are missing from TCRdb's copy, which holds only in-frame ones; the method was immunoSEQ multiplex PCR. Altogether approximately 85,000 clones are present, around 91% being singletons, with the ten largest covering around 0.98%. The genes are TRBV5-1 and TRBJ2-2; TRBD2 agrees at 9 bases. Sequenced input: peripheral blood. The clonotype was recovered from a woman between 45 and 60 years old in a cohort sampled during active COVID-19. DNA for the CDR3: TGCGCCAGCAGCATAGGCCGTGTAGCGGGAGACCTAACCGGGGAGCTGTTTTTT. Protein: CASSIGRVAGDLTGELFF.